This T cell receptor (beta chain) was documented in a study of CD8+ T cells in alopecia areata. Study-level information: The drug, oral tofacitinib, was given to treated patients at 5 to 10 mg twice daily.

The J segment lost 4 bases and the V segment lost 2 bases, leaving 0 bases of the junction unmatched. CDR1 and CDR2 from the germline V gene are MNHEY and SVGAGI. This CDR3 spans 15 amino acids. The investigators collected lesional scalp punch biopsies and peripheral blood from alopecia areata patients. RNA extraction was followed by reverse transcription into cDNA, which acted as the sequencing template. Generated by immunoSEQ multiplex PCR, the TCRdb table keeps only in-frame clones and is missing some. The profile shows under 75,000 clones, roughly 44% of them singletons. This sequence was found in a human donor with alopecia areata. V gene TRBV6-5 combines with J gene TRBJ2-1, with 12 bases lining up with TRBD2. The material sequenced was CD8+ T cells sorted from blood, taken at week 0. The CDR3 nucleotides read TGTGCCAGCAGTTACGGGACTAGCGGGTACAATGAGCAGTTCTTC. It specifies CASSYGTSGYNEQFF.